A selection of T cell receptor beta chains follows, all from one sample in a study of cytomegalovirus exposure and HLA in healthy donors. TCRdb keeps only in-frame clones here, not all; method: immunoSEQ multiplex PCR. The sample comprises more than 95,000 clones, 70% to 85% of which are singletons, and approximately 4% rests with the top ten. The sequencing input was PBMCs. Receptor source: a man aged 40-50 years in good health and CMV-seropositive. Each CDR3 is given with its conserved first and last residue. A D gene is named only where the DNA matches it firmly. Rows give clone size only sometimes, using once, few, many, or a class for an expanded clone.

d_gene: .; v_gene: TRBV9; j_gene: TRBJ2-3; abundance: .; len: 17; CDR3nt: TGTGCCAGCAGCGTCACTCCTATCGGGACATACACAGATACGCAGTATTTT; CDR3aa: CASSVTPIGTYTDTQYF
d_gene: .; v_gene: TRBV28; j_gene: TRBJ2-7; abundance: .; len: 15; CDR3nt: TGTGCCAGCAGTTCACAAACGACAGGTACCTACGAGCAGTACTTC; CDR3aa: CASSSQTTGTYEQYF
d_gene: .; v_gene: TRBV11-2; j_gene: TRBJ2-6; abundance: .; len: 15; CDR3nt: TGTGCCAGCAGCCAGGGGAGGGCTGGGGCCAACGTCCTGACTTTC; CDR3aa: CASSQGRAGANVLTF
d_gene: .; v_gene: TRBV29-1; j_gene: TRBJ1-2; abundance: once; len: 15; CDR3nt: TGCAGCTTTCAAACCGGGGGGGGGATGATATCTGGCTACACCTTC; CDR3aa: CSFQTGGGMISGYTF
d_gene: .; v_gene: TRBV7-9; j_gene: TRBJ1-1; abundance: .; len: 18; CDR3nt: TGTGCCAGCAGAGATCTCGGTGGCGGGGGGATAGGTCGTACTGAAGCTTTCTTT; CDR3aa: CASRDLGGGGIGRTEAFF
d_gene: TRBD1; v_gene: TRBV9; j_gene: TRBJ1-5; abundance: .; len: 15; CDR3nt: TGTGCCAGCAGCCCCCGGGCAGGGGGCGATCAGCCCCAGCATTTT; CDR3aa: CASSPRAGGDQPQHF
d_gene: TRBD2; v_gene: TRBV27; j_gene: TRBJ2-2; abundance: .; len: 18; CDR3nt: TGTGCCAGCAGTTTATCTACCCTAGCGGGGGGGCCCATCGGGGAGCTGTTTTTT; CDR3aa: CASSLSTLAGGPIGELFF
d_gene: TRBD1; v_gene: TRBV19; j_gene: TRBJ2-1; abundance: .; len: 16; CDR3nt: TGTGCCAGTAGTAATCGTAGGGGGCTCGAGGTACATGAGCAGTTCTTC; CDR3aa: CASSNRRGLEVHEQFF
d_gene: .; v_gene: TRBV5-1; j_gene: TRBJ1-3; abundance: .; len: 17; CDR3nt: TGCGCCAGCAGCGGGGAGAGTGGCGAGAGCTCTGGAAACACCATATATTTT; CDR3aa: CASSGESGESSGNTIYF
d_gene: TRBD1; v_gene: TRBV30; j_gene: TRBJ1-2; abundance: .; len: 15; CDR3nt: TGTGCCTGGAGGAACCCCGGACAGGGAGGGTATGGCTACACCTTC; CDR3aa: CAWRNPGQGGYGYTF
d_gene: .; v_gene: TRBV27; j_gene: TRBJ1-4; abundance: .; len: 13; CDR3nt: TGTGCCAGCAGAATACAGGGAGAGGAAAAACTGTTTTTT; CDR3aa: CASRIQGEEKLFF
d_gene: .; v_gene: TRBV15; j_gene: TRBJ1-5; abundance: .; len: 14; CDR3nt: TGTGCCACCAGCAGTGACAGTAGCAATCAGCCCCAGCATTTT; CDR3aa: CATSSDSSNQPQHF